Given below is one T cell receptor (beta chain) in context. The data belong to a study of blood T cell repertoires in COVID-19. Study-level background: Sites across the United States, Italy and Spain contributed samples from acute and convalescent COVID-19. Sources were T cells, B-cell-depleted T cells, or PBMCs; the material itself was cDNA or gDNA.

Looked up from germline, CDR1 is LGHDT and CDR2 is YNNKEL (reference sequence). Trimming removed 3 bases from V and 1 base from J, with 4 bases in between. This CDR3 has 12 amino acids. As originally analysed: Estimation of nucleated cell counts relied on the amplification of reference gene primers. Some clones are missing from TCRdb's copy, which holds only in-frame ones; the method was immunoSEQ multiplex PCR. That table furnishes V, J and clone size, whereas the DNA furnished D and trimming. Among roughly 170,000 clones listed, under 85% were seen once. The sequenced material came from peripheral blood. The rearrangement joins TRBV3-1 (or the pseudogene TRBV3-2) to TRBJ2-7; D gene ambiguous. The clonotype was recovered from a human donor in a cohort sampled during active COVID-19. CDR3 region: CASSHTSYEQYF. The CDR3 DNA reads TGTGCCAGCAGCCATACATCCTACGAGCAGTACTTC.